What follows are 8 T cell receptor beta chains derived from one specimen sequenced in a study of neoadjuvant anti-PD-1 for oral cavity cancer. Here immunoSEQ multiplex PCR was the method, and the copy in TCRdb shows in-frame clones only, minus some. The sample records several thousand clones, just under 60% being singletons. The source was tumor tissue, collected before nivolumab (anti-PD-1) treatment. All receptors derive from a person aged 35-79 years with oral cavity squamous cell carcinoma.

This clone was observed a few times. The chain couples TRBV5-4 to TRBJ2-1; 12 nucleotides line up with TRBD2. Germline V gene sequence: CDR1 SGHNT, CDR2 YYREEE (reference sequence). The CDR3 runs 15 residues. J gave up 8 bases and V 1 base, and 4 bases lay outside the gene matches. In DNA form, the CDR3 reads TGTGCCAGCAGCTTGCGACTAGCGGGGGCAGATGAGCAGTTCTTC. Protein sequence: CASSLRLAGADEQFF.

This clone was recorded once. This chain connects TRBV5-1 to TRBJ1-1; D is perhaps TRBD1 (6 bases). Trimming left V 4 bases short and J 1 base short, with 17 bases between. This CDR3 contains 16 residues. From germline, CDR1 is SGHRS and CDR2 YFSETQ. DNA of the CDR3: TGCGCCAGCAGCGGGGGACAAACTTCCACGAACACTGAAGCTTTCTTT. Translation: CASSGGQTSTNTEAFF.

This clone occurred once. The chain recombines TRBV6-4 with TRBJ2-2, with TRBD2 matching 12 bases. Germline V gene sequence: CDR1 MRHNA, CDR2 SNTAGT. The trim removed 0 bases at V and 5 bases at J, leaving 1 base unmatched. This CDR3 contains 16 residues. The CDR3 reads CASSDSGTSGTGELFF. In nucleotides, the CDR3 is TGTGCCAGCAGTGACTCGGGGACTAGCGGGACCGGGGAGCTGTTTTTT.

This clone was seen a few times. The chain recombines TRBV9 with TRBJ2-6; D remains unclear. CDR1 and CDR2 (germline): SGDLS, YYNGEE. This CDR3 has 17 amino acids. The V end lost 0 bases, the J end lost 2 bases, and 12 bases lay between the germline ends. The CDR3 region is CASSVEPNRAGANVLTF. The CDR3 DNA reads TGTGCCAGCAGCGTAGAGCCTAATAGGGCTGGGGCCAACGTCCTGACTTTC.

The chain couples TRBV11-2 to TRBJ2-1; no reliable D call. Trimming took 2 bases from V and 0 from J, leaving 8 bases between them. Germline values: CDR1 SGHAT, CDR2 FQNNGV. The CDR3 is 15 amino acids. CDR3 sequence reads: CASSLIRSSYNEQFF. The CDR3 nucleotides are TGTGCCAGCAGCTTAATCCGGAGCTCCTACAATGAGCAGTTCTTC.

Only a few counts were recorded for this clone. The chain has TRBV9 and TRBJ2-7, with a weak D call TRBD1 (6 bases). This CDR3 comprises 15 residues. The V gene lost 4 bases and the J gene lost 4 bases, with 18 bases spanning the gap. From germline, CDR1 is SGDLS and CDR2 YYNGEE. This CDR3 reads CASSLDAGAQYEQYF. Here the CDR3 DNA reads TGTGCCAGCAGCTTAGACGCAGGGGCCCAATACGAGCAGTACTTC.

The chain carries TRBV5-6 and TRBJ2-2; D possibly matches TRBD1 or TRBD2 (5 bases each). The CDR3 spans 15 residues. V shed 6 bases and J shed 5 bases, with 17 bases lying between them. Germline CDR1 reads SGHDT; CDR2 reads YYEEEE. The CDR3 coding sequence is TGTGCCAGCACACCGCACCCAGGGAGTACCGGGGAGCTGTTTTTT. Protein sequence: CASTPHPGSTGELFF. Full variable domain (outside the CDR3, taken from reference TRBV5-6 and TRBJ2-2): DAGVTQSPTHLIKTRGQQVTLRCSPKSGHDTVSWYQQALGQGPQFIFQYYEEEERQRGNFPDRFSGHQFPNYSSELNVNALLLGDSALYLCASTPHPGSTGELFFGEGSRLTVL.

This rearrangement joins TRBV19 to TRBJ2-1, with 9 bases lining up with TRBD2. This CDR3 is built from 16 residues. CDR1 LNHDA and CDR2 SQIVND come from the germline V gene (reference sequence). J gave up 10 bases and V 4 bases, and 14 bases lay outside the gene matches. The CDR3 protein is CASSTYTSGPGGEQFF. As DNA, the CDR3 is TGTGCCAGTAGTACCTACACTAGCGGGCCCGGTGGAGAGCAGTTCTTC.